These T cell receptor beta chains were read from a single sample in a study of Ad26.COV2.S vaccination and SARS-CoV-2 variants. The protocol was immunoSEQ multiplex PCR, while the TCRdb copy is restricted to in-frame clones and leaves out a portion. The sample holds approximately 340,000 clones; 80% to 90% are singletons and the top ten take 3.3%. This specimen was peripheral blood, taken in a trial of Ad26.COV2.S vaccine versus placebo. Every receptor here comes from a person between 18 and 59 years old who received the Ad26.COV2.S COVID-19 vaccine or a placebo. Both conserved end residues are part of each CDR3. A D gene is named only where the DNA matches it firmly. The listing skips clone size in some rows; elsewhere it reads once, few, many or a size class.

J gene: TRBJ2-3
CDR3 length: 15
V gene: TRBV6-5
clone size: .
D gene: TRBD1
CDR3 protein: CASSYSSRGLGTQYF
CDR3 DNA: TGTGCCAGCAGTTACTCATCCAGGGGGCTTGGTACGCAGTATTTT

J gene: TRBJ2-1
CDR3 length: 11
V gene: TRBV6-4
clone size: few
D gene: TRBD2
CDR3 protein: CASSERGEQFF
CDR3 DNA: TGTGCCAGCAGTGAGCGGGGGGAGCAGTTCTTC

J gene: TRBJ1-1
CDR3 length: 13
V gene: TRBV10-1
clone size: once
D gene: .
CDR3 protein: CASRGELNTEAFF
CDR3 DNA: TGCGCCAGCAGGGGCGAATTGAACACTGAAGCTTTCTTT

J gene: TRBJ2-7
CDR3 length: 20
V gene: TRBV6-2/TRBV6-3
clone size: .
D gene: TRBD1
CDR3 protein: CASSPIERGQGARSRYEQYF
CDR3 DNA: TGTGCCAGCAGTCCAATCGAACGAGGACAGGGGGCGCGGTCTAGGTACGAGCAGTACTTC

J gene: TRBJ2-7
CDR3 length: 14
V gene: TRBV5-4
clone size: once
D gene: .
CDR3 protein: CASSLGHADYEQYF
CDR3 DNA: TGTGCCAGCAGCTTGGGACATGCGGACTACGAGCAGTACTTC

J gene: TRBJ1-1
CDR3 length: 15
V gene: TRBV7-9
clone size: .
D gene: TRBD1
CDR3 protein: CASSEGGQVYTEAFF
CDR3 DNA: TGTGCCAGCAGCGAGGGGGGACAGGTATACACTGAAGCTTTCTTT

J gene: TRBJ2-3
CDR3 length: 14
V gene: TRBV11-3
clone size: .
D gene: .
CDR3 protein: CASSLGPSTDTQYF
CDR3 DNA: TGTGCCAGCAGCCTCGGCCCGAGCACAGATACGCAGTATTTT

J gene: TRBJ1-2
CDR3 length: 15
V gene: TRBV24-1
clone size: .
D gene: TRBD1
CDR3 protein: CATSDTGQGAGGYTF
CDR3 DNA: TGTGCCACCAGTGATACCGGACAGGGGGCAGGAGGCTACACCTTC

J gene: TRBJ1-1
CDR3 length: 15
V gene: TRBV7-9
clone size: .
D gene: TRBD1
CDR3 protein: CASSPPGTGNTEAFF
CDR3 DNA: TGTGCCAGCAGCCCTCCGGGGACAGGGAACACTGAAGCTTTCTTT

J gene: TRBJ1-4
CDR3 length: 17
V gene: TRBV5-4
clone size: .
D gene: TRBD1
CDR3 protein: CASSFQGAGVINEKLFF
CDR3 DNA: TGTGCCAGCAGCTTTCAGGGGGCCGGGGTTATTAATGAAAAACTGTTTTTT

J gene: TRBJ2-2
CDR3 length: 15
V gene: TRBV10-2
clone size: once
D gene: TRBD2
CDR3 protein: CASSLTSGDTGELFF
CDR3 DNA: TGCGCCAGCAGCCTCACTAGCGGGGACACCGGGGAGCTGTTTTTT

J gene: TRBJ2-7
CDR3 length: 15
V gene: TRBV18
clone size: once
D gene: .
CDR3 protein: CASSPFRGGSYEQYF
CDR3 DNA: TGTGCCAGCTCACCATTTAGGGGGGGCTCCTACGAGCAGTACTTC

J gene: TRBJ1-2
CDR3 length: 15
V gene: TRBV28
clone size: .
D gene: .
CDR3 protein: CASSLSYMENYGYTF
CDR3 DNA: TGTGCCAGCAGTTTATCGTACATGGAGAACTATGGCTACACCTTC

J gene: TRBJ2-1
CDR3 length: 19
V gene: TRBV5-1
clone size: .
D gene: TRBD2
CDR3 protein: CASSLTTGTSGGAWNEQFF
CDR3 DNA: TGCGCCAGCAGCTTGACCACCGGGACTAGCGGGGGGGCCTGGAATGAGCAGTTCTTC

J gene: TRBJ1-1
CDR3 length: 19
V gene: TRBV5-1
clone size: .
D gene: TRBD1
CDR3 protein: CASRDENRDRALGGTEAFF
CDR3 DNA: TGCGCCAGCAGAGACGAAAACCGGGACAGAGCCTTGGGTGGCACTGAAGCTTTCTTT

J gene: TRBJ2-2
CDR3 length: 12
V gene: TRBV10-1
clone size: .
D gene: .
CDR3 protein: CASAANTGELFF
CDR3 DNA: TGCGCCAGCGCAGCGAACACCGGGGAGCTGTTTTTT

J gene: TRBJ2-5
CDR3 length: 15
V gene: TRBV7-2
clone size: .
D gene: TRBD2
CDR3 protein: CASSLVLDGGETQYF
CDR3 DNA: TGTGCCAGCAGCTTAGTTCTAGACGGGGGGGAGACCCAGTACTTC

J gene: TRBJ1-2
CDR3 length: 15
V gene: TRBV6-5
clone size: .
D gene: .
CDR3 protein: CASSYSRWINYGYTF
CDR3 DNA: TGTGCCAGCAGTTACTCCCGATGGATAAACTATGGCTACACCTTC

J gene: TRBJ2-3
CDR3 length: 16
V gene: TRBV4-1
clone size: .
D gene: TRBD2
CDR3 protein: CASSQSSGGFTDTQYF
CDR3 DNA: TGCGCCAGCAGCCAATCTAGCGGGGGCTTCACAGATACGCAGTATTTT

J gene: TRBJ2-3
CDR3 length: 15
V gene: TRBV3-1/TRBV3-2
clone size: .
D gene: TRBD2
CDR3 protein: CASSQASGVTDTQYF
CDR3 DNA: TGTGCCAGCAGCCAGGCTAGCGGGGTCACAGATACGCAGTATTTT